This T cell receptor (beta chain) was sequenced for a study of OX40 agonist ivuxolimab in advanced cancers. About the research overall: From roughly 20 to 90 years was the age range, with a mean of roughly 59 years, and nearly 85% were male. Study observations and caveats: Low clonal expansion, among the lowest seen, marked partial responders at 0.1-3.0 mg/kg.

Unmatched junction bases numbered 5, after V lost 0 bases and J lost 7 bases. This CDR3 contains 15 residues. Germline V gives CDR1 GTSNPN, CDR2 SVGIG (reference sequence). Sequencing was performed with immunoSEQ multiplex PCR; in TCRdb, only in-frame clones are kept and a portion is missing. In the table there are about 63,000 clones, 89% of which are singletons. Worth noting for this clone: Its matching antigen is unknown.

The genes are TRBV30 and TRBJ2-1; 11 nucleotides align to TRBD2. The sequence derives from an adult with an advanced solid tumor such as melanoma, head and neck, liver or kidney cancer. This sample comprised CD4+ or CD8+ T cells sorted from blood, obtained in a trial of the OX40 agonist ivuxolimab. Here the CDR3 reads CAWSVLASGGNEQFF. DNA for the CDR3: TGTGCCTGGAGTGTACTGGCTAGCGGGGGGAATGAGCAGTTCTTC. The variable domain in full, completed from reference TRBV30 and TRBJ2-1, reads SQTIHQWPATLVQPVGSPLSLECTVEGTSNPNLYWYRQAAGRGLQLLFYSVGIGQISSEVPQNLSASRPQDRQFILSSKKLLLSDSGFYLCAWSVLASGGNEQFFGPGTRLTVL.